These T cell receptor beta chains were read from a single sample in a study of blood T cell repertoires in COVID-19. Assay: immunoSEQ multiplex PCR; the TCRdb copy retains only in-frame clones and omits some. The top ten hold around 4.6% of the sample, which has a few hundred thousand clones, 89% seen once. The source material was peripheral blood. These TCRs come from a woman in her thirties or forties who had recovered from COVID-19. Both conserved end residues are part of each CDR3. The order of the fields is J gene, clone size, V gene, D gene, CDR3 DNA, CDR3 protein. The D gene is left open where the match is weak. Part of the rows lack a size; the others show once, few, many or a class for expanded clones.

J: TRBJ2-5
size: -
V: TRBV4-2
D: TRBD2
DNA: TGTGCCAGCAGCCGCCTCGGGGGGCAAGAGACCCAGTACTTC
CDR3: CASSRLGGQETQYF

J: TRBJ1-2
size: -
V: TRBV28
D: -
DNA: TGTGCCAGCAGCATTACCGAAGGGGCGCAGGGCCATGGCTACACCTTC
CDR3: CASSITEGAQGHGYTF

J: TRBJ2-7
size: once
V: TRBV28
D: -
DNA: TGTGCCAGCAGTTTGGTACTACGACTTCCCAGCTACGAGCAGTACTTC
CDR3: CASSLVLRLPSYEQYF

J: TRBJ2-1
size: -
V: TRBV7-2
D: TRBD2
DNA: TGTGCCAGCAGCTTAGCGGGAGGGCTCTACAATGAGCAGTTCTTC
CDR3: CASSLAGGLYNEQFF

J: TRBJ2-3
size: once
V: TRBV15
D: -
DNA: TGTGCCACCAGAACGGCGGGGACAGATACGCAGTATTTT
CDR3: CATRTAGTDTQYF

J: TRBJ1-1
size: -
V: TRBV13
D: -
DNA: TGTGCCAGCAGCGCTATCGGGACACCGATGAACACTGAAGCTTTCTTT
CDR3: CASSAIGTPMNTEAFF

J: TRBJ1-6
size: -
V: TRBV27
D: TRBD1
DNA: TGTGCCAGCAGTTTCGGCAGGGGGCGTAATTCACCCCTCCACTTT
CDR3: CASSFGRGRNSPLHF

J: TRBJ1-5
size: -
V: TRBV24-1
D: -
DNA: TGTGCCACCACCATGACAGCGTGGAATCAGCCCCAGCATTTT
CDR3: CATTMTAWNQPQHF

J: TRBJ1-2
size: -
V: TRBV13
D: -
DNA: TGTGCCAGCAGCTTAGGAGGCGAGGTTAATTATGGCTACACCTTC
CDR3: CASSLGGEVNYGYTF

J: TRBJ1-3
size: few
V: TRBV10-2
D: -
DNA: TGCGCCAGCAGTACGGGAATAGGAAACACCATATATTTT
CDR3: CASSTGIGNTIYF

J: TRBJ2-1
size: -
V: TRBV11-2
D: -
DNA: TGTGCCAGCAGCATGACATACAATGAGCAGTTCTTC
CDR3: CASSMTYNEQFF

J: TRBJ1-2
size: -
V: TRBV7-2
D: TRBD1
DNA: TGTGCCAGCAGCTTAGTAACCGGGACAGGCTATGGCTACACCTTC
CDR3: CASSLVTGTGYGYTF

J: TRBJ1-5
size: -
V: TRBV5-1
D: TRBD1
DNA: TGCGCCAGCAGCTTTTCTAGGGACAGCACCCATAGCAATCAGCCCCAGCATTTT
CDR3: CASSFSRDSTHSNQPQHF

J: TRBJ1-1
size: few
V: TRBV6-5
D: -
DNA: TGTGCCAGCGGACTAAAGACAGCTTTCTTT
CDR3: CASGLKTAFF

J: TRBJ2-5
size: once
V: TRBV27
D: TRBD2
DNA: TGTGCCAGCAAGAGGATGTGGACTAGCGGGGAACAAGAGACCCAGTACTTC
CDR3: CASKRMWTSGEQETQYF

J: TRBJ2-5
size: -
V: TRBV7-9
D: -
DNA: TGTGCCAGCAGCTTAGATGGAGCCACCCAAGAGACCCAGTACTTC
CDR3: CASSLDGATQETQYF

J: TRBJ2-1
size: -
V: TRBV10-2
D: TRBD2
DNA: TGCGCCAGCACGGTCGGGACTAGCGGACTCAATGAGCAGTTCTTC
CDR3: CASTVGTSGLNEQFF

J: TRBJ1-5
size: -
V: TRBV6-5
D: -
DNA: TGTGCCAGCAGTTACTCCCGCCCGGGAGGGGTACAGCCCCAGCATTTT
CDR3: CASSYSRPGGVQPQHF

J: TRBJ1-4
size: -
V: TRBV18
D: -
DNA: TGTGCCAGCTCACCAGGTGTTCGGGAAAAACTGTTTTTT
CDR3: CASSPGVREKLFF

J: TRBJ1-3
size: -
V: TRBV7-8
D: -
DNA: TGTGCCAGCAGCCGAGTGGGGGGTGTAGACACCATATATTTT
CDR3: CASSRVGGVDTIYF

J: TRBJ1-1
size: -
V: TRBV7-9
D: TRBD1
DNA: TGTGCCAGCAGCTTTGGTGACAGGGGGACCACTGAAGCTTTCTTT
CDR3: CASSFGDRGTTEAFF

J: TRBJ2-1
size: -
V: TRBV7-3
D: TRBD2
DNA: TGTGCCAGCAGCTCTAGCGGGGGGGCCTTAAGTGAGCAGTTCTTC
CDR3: CASSSSGGALSEQFF

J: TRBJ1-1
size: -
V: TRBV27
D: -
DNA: TGTGCCAGCAGTTTAGCCGGCCCGGCGGGGACTGAAGCTTTCTTT
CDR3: CASSLAGPAGTEAFF

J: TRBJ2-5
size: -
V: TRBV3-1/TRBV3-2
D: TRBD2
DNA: TGTGCCAGCAGCCCAAGGGAAAGCGGGGGTGCGGAGACCCAGTACTTC
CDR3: CASSPRESGGAETQYF

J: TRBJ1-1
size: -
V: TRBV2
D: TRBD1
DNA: TGTGCCAGCAGTGAAGGACAGGGGGAAGCTTTCTTT
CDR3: CASSEGQGEAFF

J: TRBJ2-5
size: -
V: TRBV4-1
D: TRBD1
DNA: TGCGCCAGCAGCCAGACCGGGGCAGGGGGAATGGGAGAGACCCAGTACTTC
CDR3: CASSQTGAGGMGETQYF

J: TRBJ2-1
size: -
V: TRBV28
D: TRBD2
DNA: TGTGCCAGCAGTCGGGGGGTTTCATACAATGAGCAGTTCTTC
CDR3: CASSRGVSYNEQFF

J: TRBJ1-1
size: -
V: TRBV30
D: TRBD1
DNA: TGTGCCTGGAGCGCTACAGGGGGCTTGAACACTGAAGCTTTCTTT
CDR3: CAWSATGGLNTEAFF

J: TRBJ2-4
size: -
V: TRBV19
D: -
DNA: TGTGCCAGTAGTATATCGTATTTAGCCAAAAACATTCAGTACTTC
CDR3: CASSISYLAKNIQYF

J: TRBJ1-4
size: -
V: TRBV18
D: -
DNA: TGTGCCAGCTCACCACGAGAGGTCGGGGATAATGAAAAACTGTTTTTT
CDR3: CASSPREVGDNEKLFF

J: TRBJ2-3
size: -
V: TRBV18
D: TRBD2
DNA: TGTGCCAGCTCACCGTCCCAACTAGCGGATACGCAGTATTTT
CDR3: CASSPSQLADTQYF

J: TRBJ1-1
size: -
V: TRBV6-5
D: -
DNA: TGTGCCAGCAGTACCACAGGGCGGCCTGAAGCTTTCTTT
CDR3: CASSTTGRPEAFF

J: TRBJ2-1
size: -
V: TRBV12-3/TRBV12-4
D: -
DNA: TGTGCCAGCACTACCGTAATGCGTGCTGAGCAGTTCTTC
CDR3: CASTTVMRAEQFF

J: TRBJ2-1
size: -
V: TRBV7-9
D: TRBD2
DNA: TGTGCCAGCGGGGGAGGGTACGAGCAGTTCTTC
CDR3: CASGGGYEQFF

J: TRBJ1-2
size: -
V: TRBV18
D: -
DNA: TGTGCCAGCTCACCCAGGGAGGGATATGGCTACACCTTC
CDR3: CASSPREGYGYTF

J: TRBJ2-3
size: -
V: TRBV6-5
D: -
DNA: TGTGCCACAACGGGTTACACAGATACGCAGTATTTT
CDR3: CATTGYTDTQYF

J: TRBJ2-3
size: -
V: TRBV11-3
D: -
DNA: TGTGCCAGCAGCTTAGACCCTAGGTTTGGCAGCCGCACAGATACGCAGTATTTT
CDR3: CASSLDPRFGSRTDTQYF

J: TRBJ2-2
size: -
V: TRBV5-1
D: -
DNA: TGCGCCAGCAGCTGGGCCTCGGATACCGGGGAGCTGTTTTTT
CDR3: CASSWASDTGELFF

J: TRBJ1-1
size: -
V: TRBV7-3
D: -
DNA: TGTGCCAGCAGTCTTAACCAGGCCACTGAAGCTTTCTTT
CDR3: CASSLNQATEAFF

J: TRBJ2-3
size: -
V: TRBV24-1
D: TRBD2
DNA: TGTGCCACCAGTGAACCTAGCGGGAGGGCCAATACAGATACGCAGTATTTT
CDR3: CATSEPSGRANTDTQYF

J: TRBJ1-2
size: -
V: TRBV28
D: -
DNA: TGTGCCAGCAGCCATCCGGAGGGGGGCTACACCTTC
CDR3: CASSHPEGGYTF

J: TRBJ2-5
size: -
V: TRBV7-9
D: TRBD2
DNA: TGTGCCAGCAGCATAGGGAGGGGTAGCGGACAATTTGAGACCCAGTACTTC
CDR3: CASSIGRGSGQFETQYF

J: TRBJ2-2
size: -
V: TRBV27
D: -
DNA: TGTGCCAGCAGTTGGTCCAGTTACACCGGGGAGCTGTTTTTT
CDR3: CASSWSSYTGELFF

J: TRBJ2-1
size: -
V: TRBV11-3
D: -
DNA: TGTGCCAGCAGCGCGGCCCGTAGCGGCCAGGGTGAGCAGTTCTTC
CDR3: CASSAARSGQGEQFF

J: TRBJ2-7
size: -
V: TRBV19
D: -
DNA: TGTGCCAGTAGTATTCTACAGGGTGGCGAGCAGTACTTC
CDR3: CASSILQGGEQYF

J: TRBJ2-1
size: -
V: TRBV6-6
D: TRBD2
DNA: TGTGCCAGCAGCTCCACTAGCGGGAGCGTCCGAGAGCAGTTCTTC
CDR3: CASSSTSGSVREQFF

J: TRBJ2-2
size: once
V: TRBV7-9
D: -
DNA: TGTGCCAGCAGCTTACGACAGAGCACCGGGGAGCTGTTTTTT
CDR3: CASSLRQSTGELFF

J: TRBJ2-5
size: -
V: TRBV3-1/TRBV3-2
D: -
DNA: TGTGCCAGCAGCGTAGTCGGGGGACAAGAGACCCAGTACTTC
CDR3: CASSVVGGQETQYF

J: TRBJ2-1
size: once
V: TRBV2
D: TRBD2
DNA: TGTGCCAGCAGTGGTATTAGCGGGCCGGGGAATGAGCAGTTCTTC
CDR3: CASSGISGPGNEQFF

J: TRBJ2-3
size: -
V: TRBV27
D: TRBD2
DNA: TGTGCCAGCAGTTTCGGACTAGCGGGGGGGTATTCAGATACGCAGTATTTT
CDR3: CASSFGLAGGYSDTQYF

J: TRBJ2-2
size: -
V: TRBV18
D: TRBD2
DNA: TGTGCCAGCTCCTGGACTAGCGGAGTTGACACCGGGGAGCTGTTTTTT
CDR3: CASSWTSGVDTGELFF

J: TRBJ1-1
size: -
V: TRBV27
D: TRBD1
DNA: TGTGCCAGCAGCCAACATACTCTACAGGGGCGGCGCGAAGCTTTCTTT
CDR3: CASSQHTLQGRREAFF

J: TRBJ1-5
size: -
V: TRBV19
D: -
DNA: TGTGCCAGTAGTATAGTCCGCGGCAGAGGAGACCAGCATTTT
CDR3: CASSIVRGRGDQHF

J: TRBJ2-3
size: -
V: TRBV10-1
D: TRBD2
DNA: TGCGCCAGCCGTCAGGGGACTAGCGGGGATACGCAGTATTTT
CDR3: CASRQGTSGDTQYF

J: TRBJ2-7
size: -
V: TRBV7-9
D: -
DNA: TGTGCCAGCAGCTTGACGACAGCCTCCTACGAGCAGTACTTC
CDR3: CASSLTTASYEQYF